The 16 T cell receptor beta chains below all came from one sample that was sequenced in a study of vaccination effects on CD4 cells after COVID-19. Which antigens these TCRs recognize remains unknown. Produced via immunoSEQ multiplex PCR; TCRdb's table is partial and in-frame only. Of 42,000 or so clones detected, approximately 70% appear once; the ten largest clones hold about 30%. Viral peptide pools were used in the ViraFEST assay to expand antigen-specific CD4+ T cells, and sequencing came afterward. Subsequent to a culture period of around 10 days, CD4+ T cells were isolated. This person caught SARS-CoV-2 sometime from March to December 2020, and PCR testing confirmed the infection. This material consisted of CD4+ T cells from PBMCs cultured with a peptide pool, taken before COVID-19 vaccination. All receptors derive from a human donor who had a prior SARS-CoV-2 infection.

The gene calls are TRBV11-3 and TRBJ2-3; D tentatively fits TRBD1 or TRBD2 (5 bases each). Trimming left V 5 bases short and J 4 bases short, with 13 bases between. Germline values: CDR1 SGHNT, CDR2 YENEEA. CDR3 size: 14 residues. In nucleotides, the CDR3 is TGTGCCAGCAGCCCGGACACTAGTCCAGATACGCAGTATTTT. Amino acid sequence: CASSPDTSPDTQYF.

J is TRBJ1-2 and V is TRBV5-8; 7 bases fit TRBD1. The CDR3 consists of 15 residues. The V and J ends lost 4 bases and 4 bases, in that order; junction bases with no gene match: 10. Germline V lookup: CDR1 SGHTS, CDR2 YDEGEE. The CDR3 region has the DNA TGTGCCAGCAGCACACGAAGACAGGGTTCCTATGGCTACACCTTC. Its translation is CASSTRRQGSYGYTF.

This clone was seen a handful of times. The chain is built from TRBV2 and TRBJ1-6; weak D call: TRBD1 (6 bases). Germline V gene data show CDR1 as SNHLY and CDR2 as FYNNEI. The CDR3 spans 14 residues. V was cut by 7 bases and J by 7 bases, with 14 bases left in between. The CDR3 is CASTRQAGNSPLHF. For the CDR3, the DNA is TGTGCCAGCACCAGACAGGCCGGGAATTCACCCCTCCACTTT.

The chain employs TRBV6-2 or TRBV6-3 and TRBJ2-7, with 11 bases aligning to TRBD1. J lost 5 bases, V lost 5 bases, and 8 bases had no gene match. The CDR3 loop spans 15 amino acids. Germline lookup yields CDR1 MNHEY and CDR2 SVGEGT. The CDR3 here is CASSPRDRGSDEQYF. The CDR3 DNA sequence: TGTGCCAGCAGTCCCCGGGACAGGGGGTCGGACGAGCAGTACTTC.

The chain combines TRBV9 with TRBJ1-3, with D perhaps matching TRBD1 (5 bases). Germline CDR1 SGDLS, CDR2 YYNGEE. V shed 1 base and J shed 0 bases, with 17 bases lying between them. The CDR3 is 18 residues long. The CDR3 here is CASSVTGTVALSGNTIYF. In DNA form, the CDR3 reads TGTGCCAGCAGCGTAACCGGGACTGTTGCCCTCTCTGGAAACACCATATATTTT.

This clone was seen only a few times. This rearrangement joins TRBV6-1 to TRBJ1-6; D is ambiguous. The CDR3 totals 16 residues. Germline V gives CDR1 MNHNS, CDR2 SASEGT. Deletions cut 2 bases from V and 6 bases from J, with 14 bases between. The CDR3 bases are TGTGCCAGCAGTGAAACGGTTGGCCAGATTAATTCACCCCTCCACTTT. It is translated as CASSETVGQINSPLHF.

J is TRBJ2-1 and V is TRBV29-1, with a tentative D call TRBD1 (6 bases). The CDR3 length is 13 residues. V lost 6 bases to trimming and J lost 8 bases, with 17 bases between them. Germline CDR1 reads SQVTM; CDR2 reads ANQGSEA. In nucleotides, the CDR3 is TGCAGCGTCACAGGGAAGAGTCCTGATGAGCAGTTCTTC. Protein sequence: CSVTGKSPDEQFF.

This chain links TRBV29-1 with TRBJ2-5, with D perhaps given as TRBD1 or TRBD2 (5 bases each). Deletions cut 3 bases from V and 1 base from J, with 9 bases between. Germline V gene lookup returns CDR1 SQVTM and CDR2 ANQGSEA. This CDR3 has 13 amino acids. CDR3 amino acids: CSVDPGTQETQYF. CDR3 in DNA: TGCAGCGTTGACCCCGGGACCCAAGAGACCCAGTACTTC.

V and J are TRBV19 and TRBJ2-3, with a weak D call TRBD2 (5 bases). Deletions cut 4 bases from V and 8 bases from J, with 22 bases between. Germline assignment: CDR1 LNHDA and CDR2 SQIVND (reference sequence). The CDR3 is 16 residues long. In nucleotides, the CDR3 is TGTGCCAGTAGTACTACATTTCTAACAGCCGGGGTTACGCAGTATTTT. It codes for CASSTTFLTAGVTQYF.

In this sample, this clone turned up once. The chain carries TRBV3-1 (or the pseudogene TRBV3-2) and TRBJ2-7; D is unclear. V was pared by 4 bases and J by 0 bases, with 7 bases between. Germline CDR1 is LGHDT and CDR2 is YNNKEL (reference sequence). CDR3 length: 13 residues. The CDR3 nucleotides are TGTGCCAGCAGCCTCCGGAGCTCCTACGAGCAGTACTTC. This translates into CASSLRSSYEQYF.

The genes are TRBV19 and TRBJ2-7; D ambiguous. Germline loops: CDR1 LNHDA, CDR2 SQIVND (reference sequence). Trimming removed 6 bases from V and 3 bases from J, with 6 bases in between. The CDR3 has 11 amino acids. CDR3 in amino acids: CASRENYEQYF. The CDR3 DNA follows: TGTGCCAGTAGAGAGAACTACGAGCAGTACTTC.

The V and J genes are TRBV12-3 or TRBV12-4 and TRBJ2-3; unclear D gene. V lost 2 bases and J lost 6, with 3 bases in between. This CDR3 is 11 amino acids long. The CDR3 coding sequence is TGTGCCAGCAGTTTATGGGATACGCAGTATTTT. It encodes CASSLWDTQYF.

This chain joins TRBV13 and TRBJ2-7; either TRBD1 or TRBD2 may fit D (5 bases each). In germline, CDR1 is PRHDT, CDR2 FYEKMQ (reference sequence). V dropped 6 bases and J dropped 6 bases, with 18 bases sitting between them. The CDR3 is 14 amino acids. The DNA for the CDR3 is TGTGCCAGCAGGAGGGGCCTGGGGAAGTTCGAGCAGTACTTC. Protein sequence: CASRRGLGKFEQYF. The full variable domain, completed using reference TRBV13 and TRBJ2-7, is AAGVIQSPRHLIKEKRETATLKCYPIPRHDTVYWYQQGPGQDPQFLISFYEKMQSDKGSIPDRFSAQQFSDYHSELNMSSLELGDSALYFCASRRGLGKFEQYFGPGTRLTVT.

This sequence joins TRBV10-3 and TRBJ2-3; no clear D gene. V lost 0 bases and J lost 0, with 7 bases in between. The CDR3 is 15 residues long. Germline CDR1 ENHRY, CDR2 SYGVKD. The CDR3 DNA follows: TGTGCCATCAGTGAGTCCGGCGTGAGCACAGATACGCAGTATTTT. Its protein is CAISESGVSTDTQYF.

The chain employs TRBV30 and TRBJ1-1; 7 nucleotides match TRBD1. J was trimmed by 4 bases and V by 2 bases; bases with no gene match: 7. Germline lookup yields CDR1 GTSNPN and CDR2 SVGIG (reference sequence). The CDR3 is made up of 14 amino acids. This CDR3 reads CAWSRTGVSTEAFF. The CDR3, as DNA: TGTGCCTGGAGTAGAACAGGGGTCAGCACTGAAGCTTTCTTT.

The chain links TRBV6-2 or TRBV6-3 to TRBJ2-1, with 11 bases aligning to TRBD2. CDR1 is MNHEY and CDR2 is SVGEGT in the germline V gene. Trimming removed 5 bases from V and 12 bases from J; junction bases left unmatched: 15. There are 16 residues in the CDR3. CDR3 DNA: TGTGCCAGCAGTCTAGGTAGCGGGAGGGCCCAATTAGGGCAGTTCTTC. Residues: CASSLGSGRAQLGQFF.